This section outlines one TCR beta chain sequence together with its context. Its antigen remains undetermined. The data stem from a study of T cells expressing NK-cell markers (dated by TCRdb to the early 2020s). Regarding the study in general: Three sorted T-cell subsets (CD3+CD56+NKG2C+, CD3+CD56+NKG2C- and CD3+CD56-NKG2C+) from under 10 donors had their TCR beta-chain repertoires profiled. The study sequenced eight donors, all healthy volunteers chosen at random: three men and five women. Sequencing of the libraries produced 2 x 150 bp reads on Illumina HiSeq 2000/2500, MiSeq or NextSeq. Of the eight sequenced donors, seven were found to be HCMV-seropositive and one was found to be HCMV-seronegative. Overall study results and their limits: Whether the expanded NKG2C-expressing T cell clones were specific for HCMV antigens remained unclear. Those dominant clonotypes were again the most abundant among CD3+CD56-NKG2C+ cells in a handful of donors, at about 28.3-65%. In several donors, the dominant CD3+CD56+NKG2C+ clonotypes were found to rank among the top 10 CD8+ clonotypes and to make up roughly 1.0-7.0% of CD8+ T cells.

The instrument was an Illumina HiSeq 2000. The TCR beta cDNA libraries were made using 5'RACE template switching, a step that added both a universal primer site and unique molecular identifiers. cDNA synthesis was primed from the TCR beta constant segment and was followed by two successive PCR amplification steps. As for how the authors treated the data: MIGEC was used to demultiplex reads and group the reads by UMI, and MiTCR was used to assemble and quantify clonotypes. To remove erroneous sequences, TCR cDNA sequences were retained only when supported by two or more reads. The tcR package was used for downstream repertoire analysis, with clonotypes matched between fractions based on CDR3 nucleotide sequence plus V segment. VDJmatch was used to annotate antigen specificity against VDJdb, with one amino acid substitution allowed in CDR3. TCRdb reanalyzed the reads, keeping one entry per CDR3 protein sequence and omitting DNA. The V and J calls were not made by the authors but by TCRdb's processing. The table held for this sample gives under 600,000 distinct CDR3 sequences. Around 1.4% of the sample lies in the top ten.

Its CDR3 holds 16 amino acids, cysteine through phenylalanine. No DNA is given. CDR1 and CDR2 are read off the germline V gene as SGHRS and YFSETQ. To determine HCMV serostatus, a commercial ELISA kit was used to detect HCMV-specific IgG in serum. Ficoll density gradient centrifugation was used to isolate peripheral blood mononuclear cells from blood. The chain links TRBV5-1 with TRBJ2-2; the TRBD1 assignment by TCRdb is unverifiable without DNA. Material for sequencing was blood T cells: a sorted CD56 or NKG2C T cell subset, CD4+ or CD8+ T cells, or bulk PBMC T cells (not recorded which). The receptor was isolated from a woman between 50 and 59 years old in good health. Donor details come from another sample of the same person, matched by shared clones. The CDR3 corresponds to CASSPRGPANTGELFF. Supplemented by the reference TRBV5-1 and TRBJ2-2 proteins around the CDR3, the complete variable domain is KAGVTQTPRYLIKTRGQQVTLSCSPISGHRSVSWYQQTPGQGLQFLFEYFSETQRNKGNFPGRFSGRQFSNSRSEMNVSTLELGDSALYLCASSPRGPANTGELFFGEGSRLTVL.